The subject of this entry is one T cell receptor beta chain. What was sequenced were expressed TCRB transcripts, since all of the isolated RNA had been reverse transcribed. Assay: immunoSEQ multiplex PCR; the TCRdb copy retains only in-frame clones and omits some. The data show more than 300,000 clones, with about 15% seen just once and approximately 0.019% held by the top ten. Trimming took 3 bases from V and 3 from J, leaving 8 bases between them. The CDR3 length is 13 residues. CDR1 and CDR2 from the germline V gene are KGHSH and LQKENI. This entry belongs to a study of beta chain features in type 1 diabetes. Via the markers CD45RO/CCR7/CD25/CD127/CD95/CD27, stem cell-like memory, regulatory, central memory and naive CD4+ cells were sorted.

The chain uses TRBV18 and TRBJ2-5, with a possible D match to TRBD1 (5 bases). The TCR comes from a young woman in good health. The sequencing input was naive CD4+ T cells from blood. The CDR3 DNA follows: TGTGCCAGCTCACCGGGCAGGGAAGAGACCCAGTACTTC. Translation: CASSPGREETQYF.